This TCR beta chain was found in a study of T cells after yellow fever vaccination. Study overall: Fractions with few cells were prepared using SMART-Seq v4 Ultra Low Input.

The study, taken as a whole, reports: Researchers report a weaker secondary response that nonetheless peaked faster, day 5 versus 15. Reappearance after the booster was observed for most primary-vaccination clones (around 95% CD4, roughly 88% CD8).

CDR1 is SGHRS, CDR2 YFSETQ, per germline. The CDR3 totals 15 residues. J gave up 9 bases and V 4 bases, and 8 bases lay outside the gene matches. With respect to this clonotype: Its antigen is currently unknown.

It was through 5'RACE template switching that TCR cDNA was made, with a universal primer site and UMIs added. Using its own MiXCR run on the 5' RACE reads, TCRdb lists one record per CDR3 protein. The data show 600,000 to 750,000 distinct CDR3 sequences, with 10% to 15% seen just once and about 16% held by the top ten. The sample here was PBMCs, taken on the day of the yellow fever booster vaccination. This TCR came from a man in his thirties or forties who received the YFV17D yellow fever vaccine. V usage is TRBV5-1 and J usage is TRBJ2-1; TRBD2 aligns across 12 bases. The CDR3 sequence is CASSPTSGSLGEQFF. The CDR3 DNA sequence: TGCGCCAGCAGCCCGACTAGCGGGAGCTTGGGTGAGCAGTTCTTC.